The T cell receptor (beta chain) under discussion was sequenced for a study of shared clonotypes between healthy human individuals. Study findings and constraints: Larger estimated richness was generally recorded for naive subsets relative to memory subsets. Rarefaction demonstrated incomplete sorted-subset sequencing despite large depth.

Comments on this clone: Its cognate antigen is unknown.

CDR1 is MGHDK and CDR2 is SYGVNS in the germline V gene. The CDR3 covers 14 residues. The germline V and J ends were trimmed by 1 base and 5 bases, with 10 bases remaining between them. For every subset, genomic DNA was evenly distributed across several immunoSEQ plates. Profiled with immunoSEQ multiplex PCR; TCRdb holds only in-frame clones, not every one. The table lists roughly 1,600,000 clones, approximately 98.5% of them singletons, with 0.36% in the top ten. Sequenced input: naive CD4+ T cells sorted from blood. Subset described: CD45RA+ positively selected. The chain is built from TRBV25-1 and TRBJ2-3; D unclear. The sequence was collected from a man aged 30 to 39 in good health. The CDR3 protein is CASSELGSIDTQYF. CDR3 DNA: TGTGCCAGCAGTGAATTGGGGTCTATAGATACGCAGTATTTT. The entire variable domain, with the rest obtained from reference TRBV25-1 and TRBJ2-3, is as follows: EADIYQTPRYLVIGTGKKITLECSQTMGHDKMYWYQQDPGMELHLIHYSYGVNSTEKGDLSSESTVSRIRTEHFPLTLESARPSHTSQYLCASSELGSIDTQYFGPGTRLTVL.